This TCR beta chain was identified during a study of OX40 agonist ivuxolimab in advanced cancers. The wider study: Averaging about 60 years in age, with a range of roughly 20 to 79, the cohort was approximately 83% male.

Clones were sequenced by immunoSEQ multiplex PCR, and TCRdb holds only the in-frame ones, with some missing. This repertoire shows roughly 75,000 clones, 86% found once; its top ten account for approximately 3%. The TCR sequence derives from an adult with an advanced solid tumor such as melanoma, head and neck, liver or kidney cancer. The source material was CD4+ or CD8+ T cells sorted from blood, sampled in a trial of the OX40 agonist ivuxolimab.

The CDR3 DNA reads as TGCGCCAGCAGCTTGGAACTGGGACAGTACGAGCAGTACTTC. It codes for CASSLELGQYEQYF. The rearrangement links TRBV5-1 to TRBJ2-7; 7 nucleotides align to TRBD1. The trim removed 0 bases at V and 4 bases at J, leaving 4 bases unmatched. The CDR3 loop spans 14 amino acids. Looked up from germline, CDR1 is SGHRS and CDR2 is YFSETQ. Supplemented by reference TRBV5-1 and TRBJ2-7, the full variable domain reads KAGVTQTPRYLIKTRGQQVTLSCSPISGHRSVSWYQQTPGQGLQFLFEYFSETQRNKGNFPGRFSGRQFSNSRSEMNVSTLELGDSALYLCASSLELGQYEQYFGPGTRLTVT.